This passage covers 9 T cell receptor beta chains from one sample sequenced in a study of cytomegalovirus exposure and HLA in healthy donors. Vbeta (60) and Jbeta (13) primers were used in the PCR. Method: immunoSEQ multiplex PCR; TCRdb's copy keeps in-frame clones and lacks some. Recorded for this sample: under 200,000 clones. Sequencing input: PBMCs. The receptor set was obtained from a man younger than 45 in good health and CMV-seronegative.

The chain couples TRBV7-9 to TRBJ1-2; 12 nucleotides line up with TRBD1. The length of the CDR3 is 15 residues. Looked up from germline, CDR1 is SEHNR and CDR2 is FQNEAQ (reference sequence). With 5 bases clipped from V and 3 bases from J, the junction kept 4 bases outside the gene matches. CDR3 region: CASSPGQGAHYGYTF. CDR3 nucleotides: TGTGCCAGCAGCCCGGGACAGGGGGCGCACTATGGCTACACCTTC. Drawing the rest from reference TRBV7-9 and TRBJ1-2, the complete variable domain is DTGVSQNPRHKITKRGQNVTFRCDPISEHNRLYWYRQTLGQGPEFLTYFQNEAQLEKSRLLSDRFSAERPKGSFSTLEIQRTEQGDSAMYLCASSPGQGAHYGYTFGSGTRLTVV.

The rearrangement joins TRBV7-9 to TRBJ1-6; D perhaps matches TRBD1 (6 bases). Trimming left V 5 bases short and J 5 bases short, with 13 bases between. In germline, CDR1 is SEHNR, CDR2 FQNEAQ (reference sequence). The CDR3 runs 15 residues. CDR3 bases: TGTGCCAGCAGCCAGGGACATTCGAATAATTCACCCCTCCACTTT. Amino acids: CASSQGHSNNSPLHF. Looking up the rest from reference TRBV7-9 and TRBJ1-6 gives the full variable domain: DTGVSQNPRHKITKRGQNVTFRCDPISEHNRLYWYRQTLGQGPEFLTYFQNEAQLEKSRLLSDRFSAERPKGSFSTLEIQRTEQGDSAMYLCASSQGHSNNSPLHFGNGTRLTVT.

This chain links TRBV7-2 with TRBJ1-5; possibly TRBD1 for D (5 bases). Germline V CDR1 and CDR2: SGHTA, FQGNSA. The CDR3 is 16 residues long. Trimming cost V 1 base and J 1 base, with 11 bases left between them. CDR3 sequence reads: CASSLDGAGSNQPQHF. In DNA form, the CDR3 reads TGTGCCAGCAGCTTAGATGGGGCAGGGAGCAATCAGCCCCAGCATTTT.

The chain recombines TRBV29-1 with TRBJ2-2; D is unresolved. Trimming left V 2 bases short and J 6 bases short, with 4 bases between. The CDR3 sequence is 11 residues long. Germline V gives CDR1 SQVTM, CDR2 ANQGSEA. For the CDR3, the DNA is TGCAGCGTTGAACTAGCCGGGGAGCTGTTTTTT. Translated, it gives CSVELAGELFF.

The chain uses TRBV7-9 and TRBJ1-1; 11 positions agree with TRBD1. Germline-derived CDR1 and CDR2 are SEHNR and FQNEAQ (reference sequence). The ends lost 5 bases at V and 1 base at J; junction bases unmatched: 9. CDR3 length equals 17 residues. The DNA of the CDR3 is TGTGCCAGCAGCCCCGCGTGGACAGGGGGCGCGAACACTGAAGCTTTCTTT. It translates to CASSPAWTGGANTEAFF.

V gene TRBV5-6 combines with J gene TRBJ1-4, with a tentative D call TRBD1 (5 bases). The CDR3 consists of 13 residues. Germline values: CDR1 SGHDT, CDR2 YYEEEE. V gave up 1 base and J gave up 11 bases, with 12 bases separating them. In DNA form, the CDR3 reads TGTGCCAGCAGCTTGTCTGCAGGGCGCAAACTGTTTTTT. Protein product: CASSLSAGRKLFF.

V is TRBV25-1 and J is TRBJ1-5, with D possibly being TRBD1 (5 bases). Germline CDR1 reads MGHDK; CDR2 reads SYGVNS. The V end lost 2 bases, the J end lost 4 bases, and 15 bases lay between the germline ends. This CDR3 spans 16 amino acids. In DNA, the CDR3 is TGTGCCAGCAGTGAAAGAGGGAGGGGAGGGAATCAGCCCCAGCATTTT. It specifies CASSERGRGGNQPQHF.

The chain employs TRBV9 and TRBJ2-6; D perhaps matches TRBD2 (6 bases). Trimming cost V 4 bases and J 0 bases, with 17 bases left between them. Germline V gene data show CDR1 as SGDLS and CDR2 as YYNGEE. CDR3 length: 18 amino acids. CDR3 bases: TGTGCCAGCAGCCCTCCCCCGGGGGACGGCTCTGGGGCCAACGTCCTGACTTTC. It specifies CASSPPPGDGSGANVLTF. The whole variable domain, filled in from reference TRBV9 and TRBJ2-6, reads DSGVTQTPKHLITATGQRVTLRCSPRSGDLSVYWYQQSLDQGLQFLIQYYNGEERAKGNILERFSAQQFPDLHSELNLSSLELGDSALYFCASSPPPGDGSGANVLTFGAGSRLTVL.

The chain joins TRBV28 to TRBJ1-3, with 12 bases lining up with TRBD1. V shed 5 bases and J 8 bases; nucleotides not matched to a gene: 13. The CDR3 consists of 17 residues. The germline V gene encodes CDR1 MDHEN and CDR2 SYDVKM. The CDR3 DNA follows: TGTGCCAGCAGTCGTGGGACAGGGGGCAATCAAGGGTACACCATATATTTT. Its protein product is CASSRGTGGNQGYTIYF. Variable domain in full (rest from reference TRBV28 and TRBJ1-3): DVKVTQSSRYLVKRTGEKVFLECVQDMDHENMFWYRQDPGLGLRLIYFSYDVKMKEKGDIPEGYSVSREKKERFSLILESASTNQTSMYLCASSRGTGGNQGYTIYFGEGSWLTVV.